This T cell receptor (beta chain) was sequenced for a study of control samples from healthy donors and cancer patients (dated by TCRdb to 2018 to 2020). The library was generated by the immunoSEQ multiplex PCR assay. Entries here come from immuneACCESS through TCRdb and include only in-frame sequences with V and J called. Some clones fail to appear in such tables; in the studies checked, an unresolved V gene covers under half of the shortfall, and the cause of the remainder is unknown. The sample data list over 150,000 clones, and about 93% of these were observed just once. In total, the top ten clones hold roughly 1.6% of the sample. A remark on this clone: Its antigen remains unidentified. No base quality values were provided; no much bigger clone lies one nucleotide off.

V ends up 6 bases short and J 7 bases short, with an unmatched junction base count of 3. Inclusive of the bounding cysteine and phenylalanine, the CDR3 is 14 residues long. CDR3 DNA is the only sequence kept; it has 42 bases, read in frame from the first base. CDR1 MNHEY and CDR2 SVGAGI are derived from the germline V gene. The sequence came from a young man in good health. Sequenced input: blood. The chain links TRBV6-5 with TRBJ2-1; 13 central bases correspond to TRBD2. The DNA reads TGTGCCAGCAGACTAGCGGGGGGGAGAAATGAGCAGTTCTTC. The encoded protein is CASRLAGGRNEQFF.